These 8 T cell receptor beta chains originate from one sample sequenced in a study of T cells in localized non-small cell lung cancer. Using immunoSEQ multiplex PCR, the repertoire was profiled, and TCRdb retains in-frame clones only, with some absent. The sample carries about 59,000 clones, about nine tenths recorded once. This sample comprised peripheral blood, obtained before any cancer treatment. These receptors all come from a man aged 35 to 69 with stage I lung adenocarcinoma.

V gene TRBV6-1 combines with J gene TRBJ2-5; TRBD1 matches at 7 bases. Per the germline V gene, CDR1 is MNHNS and CDR2 is SASEGT. This CDR3 region has 15 residues. Germline trimming cut 4 bases from V and 0 bases from J; bases unmatched to any gene: 5. CDR3 sequence (DNA): TGTGCCAGCAGTGCGTCGACAGGGAACCAAGAGACCCAGTACTTC. Protein: CASSASTGNQETQYF.

The chain joins TRBV19 to TRBJ2-7, with D perhaps matching TRBD1 (5 bases). CDR3 length: 11 amino acids. The V gene lost 8 bases and the J gene lost 4 bases, with 9 bases spanning the gap. Germline V gene data show CDR1 as LNHDA and CDR2 as SQIVND (reference sequence). The CDR3 protein is CASQQGYEQYF. CDR3 nucleotide sequence: TGTGCCAGTCAGCAGGGTTACGAGCAGTACTTC.

The chain joins TRBV5-6 to TRBJ1-2; 10 nucleotides agree with TRBD1. CDR1 SGHDT and CDR2 YYEEEE come from the germline V gene. The CDR3 length is 16 residues. V shed 4 bases and J 4 bases; nucleotides not matched to a gene: 10. The CDR3 protein is CASSPDRGARGYGYTF. Written as DNA, the CDR3 is TGTGCCAGCAGCCCGGACAGGGGGGCGCGGGGCTATGGCTACACCTTC.

The V and J genes are TRBV4-1 and TRBJ2-7, with a possible D match to TRBD2 (6 bases). This CDR3 has 15 amino acids. Between the trimmed V and J ends, which lost 2 bases and 3 bases, there was a span of 14 bases. The germline gives CDR1 MGHRA, CDR2 YSYEKL. CDR3 region: CASSQTGTSSYEQYF. CDR3 nucleotide sequence: TGCGCCAGCAGCCAAACCGGGACTTCGAGCTACGAGCAGTACTTC.

The chain has TRBV30 and TRBJ1-1; possibly TRBD1 for D (5 bases). The CDR3 has 13 residues. Trimming took off 4 bases at V and 1 base at J, with 10 bases between the two ends. Germline CDR1 is GTSNPN and CDR2 is SVGIG (reference sequence). CDR3 residues: CAWNRDENTEAFF. The CDR3 bases are TGTGCCTGGAACCGGGACGAGAACACTGAAGCTTTCTTT.

The rearrangement links TRBV7-2 to TRBJ2-2; D call uncertain. Trimming removed 3 bases at V and 1 base at J, with 6 bases between. Germline V CDR1 and CDR2: SGHTA, FQGNSA. The CDR3 contains 14 residues. The CDR3 bases are TGTGCCAGCAGCTTCAGGCTGAACACCGGGGAGCTGTTTTTT. This codes for CASSFRLNTGELFF.

This chain joins TRBV6-5 and TRBJ2-1, with 9 bases matching TRBD1. Germline V lookup: CDR1 MNHEY, CDR2 SVGAGI. V lost 6 bases and J lost 6; bases outside the gene matches: 6. The CDR3 has 14 residues. The CDR3 here is CASSGQGSVNEQFF. The CDR3 DNA reads as TGTGCCAGCAGCGGACAGGGGTCGGTCAATGAGCAGTTCTTC.

This clone has just one count. CDR3 sequence: CASSEGAPKTQYF. CDR3 nucleotides: TGCGCCAGCAGCGAGGGGGCGCCGAAGACCCAGTACTTC. The chain combines TRBV5-1 with TRBJ2-5; 7 bases align to TRBD1. The CDR3 has 13 residues. J was trimmed by 6 bases and V by 4 bases; bases with no gene match: 6. The germline V gene has CDR1 SGHRS and CDR2 YFSETQ. The whole variable domain, filled in from reference TRBV5-1 and TRBJ2-5, reads KAGVTQTPRYLIKTRGQQVTLSCSPISGHRSVSWYQQTPGQGLQFLFEYFSETQRNKGNFPGRFSGRQFSNSRSEMNVSTLELGDSALYLCASSEGAPKTQYFGPGTRLLVL.